These 3 T cell receptor beta chains share one sample of origin, sequenced in a study of cytomegalovirus exposure and HLA in healthy donors. The PCR contained 60 Vbeta and 13 Jbeta primers. Sequencing used immunoSEQ multiplex PCR; TCRdb keeps in-frame clones, though not all of them. The table includes 150,000 to 200,000 clones, approximately 85% detected once. Material for sequencing was PBMCs. These receptor sequences come from a man aged 18 to 35 in good health and CMV-seropositive.

The rearrangement links TRBV6-5 to TRBJ2-5; 9 nucleotides match TRBD1. The V segment lost 6 bases and the J segment 3 bases; nucleotides outside the gene matches: 2. The CDR3 is made up of 13 amino acids. Germline loops: CDR1 MNHEY, CDR2 SVGAGI. The CDR3 sequence: CASRRTGEETQYF. The CDR3 DNA reads TGTGCCAGCAGAAGGACAGGGGAAGAGACCCAGTACTTC.

CDR3 in DNA: TGTGCCAGCAGCGCCAGGGGGCTATTGGACTATGGCTACACCTTC. This gives the protein CASSARGLLDYGYTF. This chain uses TRBV2 with TRBJ1-2; 8 positions agree with TRBD1. With 6 bases clipped from V and 3 bases from J, the junction kept 9 bases outside the gene matches. In germline, CDR1 is SNHLY, CDR2 FYNNEI. This CDR3 has 15 residues.

This clone is a singleton in its sample. The V gene is TRBV5-1, the J gene TRBJ2-7; 8 nucleotides line up with TRBD1. The CDR3 has 17 amino acids. V lost 4 bases and J lost 1; bases outside the gene matches: 13. Germline-derived CDR1 and CDR2 are SGHRS and YFSETQ. DNA for the CDR3: TGCGCCAGCAGCGGAAACTTTGGCGGGACAGGATCCTACGAGCAGTACTTC. Translating gives CASSGNFGGTGSYEQYF.